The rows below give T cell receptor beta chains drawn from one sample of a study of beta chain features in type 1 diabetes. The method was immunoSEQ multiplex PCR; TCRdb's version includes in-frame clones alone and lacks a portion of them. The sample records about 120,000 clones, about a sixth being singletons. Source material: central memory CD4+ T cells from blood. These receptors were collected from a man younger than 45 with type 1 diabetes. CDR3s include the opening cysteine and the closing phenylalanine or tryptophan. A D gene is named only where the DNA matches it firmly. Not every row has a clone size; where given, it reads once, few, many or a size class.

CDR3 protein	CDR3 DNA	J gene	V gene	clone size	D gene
CAWSLSRETQYF	TGTGCCTGGAGTTTATCTCGGGAGACCCAGTACTTC	TRBJ2-5	TRBV30	few	-
CASSLAGAGASYNEQFF	TGTGCCAGCAGCTTAGCTGGGGCGGGGGCCTCCTACAATGAGCAGTTCTTC	TRBJ2-1	TRBV7-8	-	-
CASSLGQGEVIGDF	TGTGCCAGCTCGTTGGGACAAGGTGAGGTAATTGGGGACTTT	TRBJ1-1	TRBV18	-	-
CASSVIGGRNNSPLHF	TGTGCCAGCAGTGTAATCGGGGGCAGGAATAATTCACCCCTCCACTTT	TRBJ1-6	TRBV25-1	many	-
CASTNSAGHSYEQYF	TGTGCCAGTACTAACTCAGCAGGGCACTCCTACGAGCAGTACTTC	TRBJ2-7	TRBV6-6	-	-
CASSQNQWQETQYF	TGTGCCAGCAGCCAAAATCAGTGGCAAGAGACCCAGTACTTC	TRBJ2-5	TRBV7-9	few	-
CASSLLTGPYEQYF	TGTGCCAGCAGCCTTTTGACAGGACCCTACGAGCAGTACTTC	TRBJ2-7	TRBV14	-	-
CASSSWDRSGAQYF	TGTGCCAGCAGCTCATGGGACAGGTCAGGGGCCCAGTACTTC	TRBJ2-5	TRBV5-4	few	TRBD1
CASSAGLVTYEQYF	TGTGCCAGCAGCGCAGGACTAGTTACGTACGAGCAGTACTTC	TRBJ2-7	TRBV7-2	-	TRBD2
CASTKDSPGVTGELFF	TGTGCCAGTACCAAGGACAGCCCTGGGGTCACCGGGGAGCTGTTTTTT	TRBJ2-2	TRBV19	-	-
CASSDGLEETQYF	TGTGCCAGCAGTGATGGCCTCGAGGAGACCCAGTACTTC	TRBJ2-5	TRBV25-1	-	-
CASSSQGSGANVLTF	TGCGCCAGCAGCTCACAGGGTTCTGGGGCCAACGTCCTGACTTTC	TRBJ2-6	TRBV5-1	-	-
CATSRRSYNEQFF	TGTGCCACCAGTAGGCGCTCCTACAATGAGCAGTTCTTC	TRBJ2-1	TRBV6-5	many	-
CASSPSRQGAGTDTQYF	TGTGCCAGCAGCCCAAGCCGACAGGGGGCGGGCACAGATACGCAGTATTTT	TRBJ2-3	TRBV7-9	few	TRBD1
CASSQDRDYEQYF	TGTGCCAGCAGCCAAGACCGAGACTACGAGCAGTACTTC	TRBJ2-7	TRBV14	once	-